Here is one T cell receptor beta chain with its context. The data are from a study of shared T cell receptors in the human thymus. Using immunoSEQ multiplex PCR, the repertoire was profiled, and TCRdb retains in-frame clones only, with some absent. The profile shows approximately 730,000 clones, approximately 85% of them singletons. Trimming removed 3 bases from V and 2 bases from J, with 13 bases in between. From germline, CDR1 is MNHNS and CDR2 SASEGT. The CDR3 loop spans 15 amino acids. The data also belong to a second study, concerning human thymus T cells. That work contributes: Resections were taken during corrective heart surgery, and the thymus tissue came from these. What related research reported was that thymic repertoires overlapped highly among unrelated individuals.

This clonotype was sampled from a girl younger than two with a congenital heart defect. Sample: thymocytes. The V call is TRBV6-1, the J call TRBJ1-2, with unresolved D. The CDR3 nucleotides are TGTGCCAGCAGTGAGGATCAGGCCTACAACTATGGCTACACCTTC. It codes for CASSEDQAYNYGYTF.